This TCR beta chain was sequenced in a study of T cell responses to AZD1222 COVID-19 vaccine. General study results and limits: None of the repertoires were sampled until the peak T cell response had passed. Baseline serology detected seropositivity in only five or six AZD1222 recipients.

Profiling relied on immunoSEQ multiplex PCR, and the TCRdb table lists in-frame clones only, not all of them. The table includes roughly 80,000 clones, just over 90% detected once. In its sample, this clone was seen once. The antigen is unknown. The origin of this receptor is an adult who received the AZD1222 COVID-19 vaccine. The starting material was peripheral blood, obtained 28 days after the second AZD1222 dose.

The CDR3 is CASGLVGRNYGYTF. DNA for the CDR3: TGTGCTAGTGGTTTGGTGGGTCGGAACTATGGCTACACCTTC. The rearrangement links TRBV12-5 to TRBJ1-2; no firm D call. V was trimmed by 0 bases and J by 2 bases, leaving 7 bases between them. Germline V gene sequence: CDR1 LGHNT, CDR2 FRNRAP. The CDR3 loop spans 14 amino acids. The full variable domain, completed using reference TRBV12-5 and TRBJ1-2, is DARVTQTPRHKVTEMGQEVTMRCQPILGHNTVFWYRQTMMQGLELLAYFRNRAPLDDSGMPKDRFSAEMPDATLATLKIQPSEPRDSAVYFCASGLVGRNYGYTFGSGTRLTVV.